A selection of T cell receptor beta chains follows, all from one sample in a study of CD8 T cells in Susac syndrome. MiXCR, run by TCRdb on the immunoSEQ multiplex PCR reads, gives a single entry per CDR3 protein. Among about 130,000 distinct CDR3 sequences listed, around 94% were seen once. The source material was CD4+ T cells from PBMCs. These receptors came from a human donor with multiple sclerosis. CDR3s include the opening cysteine and the closing phenylalanine or tryptophan. Each record gives: J gene, CDR3 length, V gene, clone size, D gene, CDR3 protein, CDR3 DNA. A D gene is named only where the DNA matches it firmly. The size entry is marked missing in some rows and otherwise reads once, few, many or a size class.

J: TRBJ1-1
length: 13
V: TRBV7-7
size: .
D: .
CDR3: CASSFDLNTEAFF
DNA: TGTGCTAGCAGTTTCGATCTTAACACTGAAGCTTTCTTT

J: TRBJ2-5
length: 13
V: TRBV19
size: once
D: .
CDR3: CASSMRLQETQYF
DNA: TGTGCCAGTAGTATGCGGCTCCAAGAGACCCAGTACTTC

J: TRBJ2-7
length: 10
V: TRBV6-5
size: .
D: .
CDR3: CASREGEQYF
DNA: TGTGCCAGCAGGGAAGGCGAGCAGTACTTC

J: TRBJ1-2
length: 12
V: TRBV4-3
size: .
D: .
CDR3: CASSAPHYGYTF
DNA: TGCGCCAGCAGCGCCCCCCACTATGGCTACACCTTC

J: TRBJ1-2
length: 12
V: TRBV7-2
size: .
D: .
CDR3: CATMGGNYGYTF
DNA: TGTGCCACCATGGGGGGTAACTATGGCTACACCTTC

J: TRBJ1-1
length: 14
V: TRBV5-1
size: .
D: .
CDR3: CASSLEGGGTEAFF
DNA: TGCGCCAGCAGCTTGGAAGGGGGAGGGACTGAAGCTTTCTTT

J: TRBJ2-1
length: 15
V: TRBV2
size: once
D: TRBD1
CDR3: CASSLAGTGNNEQFF
DNA: TGTGCCAGCAGCCTGGCTGGGACAGGGAACAATGAGCAGTTCTTC

J: TRBJ2-1
length: 13
V: TRBV12-3/TRBV12-4
size: .
D: .
CDR3: CASSPNQGSEQFF
DNA: TGTGCCAGCAGCCCGAATCAAGGTAGTGAGCAGTTCTTC

J: TRBJ1-5
length: 13
V: TRBV18
size: few
D: .
CDR3: CASSPGNNQPQHF
DNA: TGTGCCAGCTCACCAGGGAACAATCAGCCCCAGCATTTT

J: TRBJ1-1
length: 12
V: TRBV20-1
size: once
D: .
CDR3: CSARRSNTEAFF
DNA: TGCAGTGCTAGGCGGTCGAACACTGAAGCTTTCTTT

J: TRBJ1-1
length: 14
V: TRBV18
size: .
D: .
CDR3: CASSPSAINTEAFF
DNA: TGTGCCAGCTCACCGTCCGCTATCAACACTGAAGCTTTCTTT

J: TRBJ2-5
length: 14
V: TRBV10-3
size: .
D: TRBD2
CDR3: CATSSGGPQETQYF
DNA: TGTGCCACATCTAGCGGGGGCCCTCAAGAGACCCAGTACTTC

J: TRBJ2-1
length: 15
V: TRBV29-1
size: .
D: TRBD2
CDR3: CSVELAGKISNEQFF
DNA: TGCAGCGTTGAACTAGCGGGAAAGATTAGCAATGAGCAGTTCTTC

J: TRBJ2-7
length: 16
V: TRBV3-1
size: once
D: .
CDR3: CASSQDPRRGPDEQYF
DNA: TGTGCCAGCAGCCAAGACCCTCGACGGGGTCCCGACGAGCAGTACTTC

J: TRBJ2-3
length: 11
V: TRBV24-1
size: .
D: .
CDR3: CATSYTDTQYF
DNA: TGTGCCACCTCCTACACAGATACGCAGTATTTT

J: TRBJ2-7
length: 13
V: TRBV20-1
size: .
D: .
CDR3: CSARGLDSYEQYF
DNA: TGCAGTGCTAGAGGGCTAGACTCCTACGAGCAGTACTTC

J: TRBJ1-5
length: 16
V: TRBV28
size: .
D: .
CDR3: CASSFLDRSSNQPQHF
DNA: TGTGCCAGCAGTTTCCTAGACAGAAGTAGCAATCAGCCCCAGCATTTT

J: TRBJ2-7
length: 14
V: TRBV7-9
size: .
D: .
CDR3: CASSSGLATAEQYF
DNA: TGTGCCAGCAGCTCGGGACTGGCTACGGCCGAGCAGTACTTC

J: TRBJ1-1
length: 17
V: TRBV27
size: .
D: TRBD1
CDR3: CASSFYGTGGARTEAFF
DNA: TGTGCCAGCAGTTTCTACGGGACAGGGGGCGCCCGCACTGAAGCTTTCTTT

J: TRBJ1-2
length: 14
V: TRBV27
size: .
D: .
CDR3: CASSSQGPNYGYTF
DNA: TGTGCCAGCAGTTCCCAGGGGCCCAACTATGGCTACACCTTC

J: TRBJ2-1
length: 21
V: TRBV30
size: .
D: TRBD1
CDR3: CAWSPLPGQGDWRWSYNEQFF
DNA: TGTGCCTGGAGCCCCCTCCCGGGACAGGGAGACTGGAGATGGTCCTACAATGAGCAGTTCTTC

J: TRBJ2-7
length: 12
V: TRBV30
size: once
D: TRBD1
CDR3: CAFRDRGNEQYF
DNA: TGTGCCTTCCGGGACAGGGGCAACGAGCAGTACTTC

J: TRBJ2-5
length: 13
V: TRBV6-6
size: .
D: .
CDR3: CATHPGNQETQYF
DNA: TGTGCCACCCATCCGGGCAACCAAGAGACCCAGTACTTC

J: TRBJ1-1
length: 14
V: TRBV9
size: .
D: .
CDR3: CASTDRMTNTEAFF
DNA: TGTGCCAGCACCGACAGGATGACGAACACTGAAGCTTTCTTT

J: TRBJ1-5
length: 18
V: TRBV5-1
size: .
D: TRBD1
CDR3: CASSLVRGQGLSNQPQHF
DNA: TGCGCCAGCAGCTTGGTACGGGGACAGGGGTTAAGCAATCAGCCCCAGCATTTT

J: TRBJ2-3
length: 16
V: TRBV29-1
size: .
D: TRBD2
CDR3: CSVLAGGNQGTDTQYF
DNA: TGCAGCGTACTAGCGGGAGGGAATCAAGGTACCGATACGCAGTATTTT

J: TRBJ2-4
length: 15
V: TRBV7-9
size: .
D: .
CDR3: CASSLSRDLKNIQYF
DNA: TGTGCCAGCAGCTTAAGTCGGGACCTCAAAAACATTCAGTACTTC

J: TRBJ1-1
length: 18
V: TRBV7-9
size: .
D: TRBD1
CDR3: CASSSSDRGMRRSTEAFF
DNA: TGTGCCAGCAGCTCGTCGGACAGGGGAATGCGTAGGAGCACTGAAGCTTTCTTT

J: TRBJ2-1
length: 13
V: TRBV5-4
size: .
D: TRBD2
CDR3: CASSVTSPNEQFF
DNA: TGTGCCAGCAGCGTGACTAGCCCAAATGAGCAGTTCTTC

J: TRBJ2-1
length: 14
V: TRBV9
size: .
D: .
CDR3: CASTVHPSSNEQFF
DNA: TGTGCCAGCACCGTCCACCCTTCGTCCAATGAGCAGTTCTTC

J: TRBJ2-7
length: 14
V: TRBV27
size: .
D: TRBD1
CDR3: CASRSGQGTYEQYF
DNA: TGTGCCAGCAGATCCGGACAGGGAACCTACGAGCAGTACTTC

J: TRBJ1-1
length: 15
V: TRBV6-6
size: .
D: .
CDR3: CASSYSVGRTLKAFF
DNA: TGTGCCAGCAGTTACTCCGTGGGGAGAACGTTAAAGGCTTTCTTT

J: TRBJ1-5
length: 13
V: TRBV10-2
size: .
D: .
CDR3: CASRAGVNQPQHF
DNA: TGCGCCAGCAGGGCAGGAGTAAATCAGCCCCAGCATTTT

J: TRBJ2-7
length: 12
V: TRBV20-1
size: .
D: .
CDR3: CSASAQSYEQYF
DNA: TGCAGTGCTAGCGCTCAGTCCTACGAGCAGTACTTC

J: TRBJ2-6
length: 17
V: TRBV30
size: .
D: .
CDR3: CALGRSRLSSGANVLTF
DNA: TGTGCCTTAGGACGCAGCCGCCTCTCCTCTGGGGCCAACGTCCTGACTTTC

J: TRBJ1-1
length: 15
V: TRBV18
size: .
D: TRBD1
CDR3: CASSLDRGGDTEAFF
DNA: TGTGCCAGCTCACTGGACAGGGGGGGGGACACTGAAGCTTTCTTT

J: TRBJ1-1
length: 15
V: TRBV3-1
size: .
D: TRBD1
CDR3: CASSPPGQMNTEAFF
DNA: TGTGCCAGCAGCCCTCCGGGACAGATGAACACTGAAGCTTTCTTT

J: TRBJ2-1
length: 13
V: TRBV6-6
size: few
D: .
CDR3: CASSHPLGNEQFF
DNA: TGTGCCAGCAGTCACCCCTTAGGCAATGAGCAGTTCTTC

J: TRBJ2-7
length: 17
V: TRBV12-3/TRBV12-4
size: .
D: .
CDR3: CASTFGLSSQGSYEQYF
DNA: TGTGCCAGCACCTTCGGATTATCGAGCCAGGGCTCCTACGAGCAGTACTTC

J: TRBJ1-2
length: 14
V: TRBV30
size: once
D: TRBD1
CDR3: CAWSETGQGRGYTF
DNA: TGTGCCTGGAGTGAAACGGGACAGGGGAGGGGCTACACCTTC

J: TRBJ1-2
length: 12
V: TRBV29-1
size: .
D: .
CDR3: CSVVQGTGGYTF
DNA: TGCAGCGTTGTCCAGGGTACGGGTGGCTACACCTTC

J: TRBJ2-7
length: 15
V: TRBV12-3/TRBV12-4
size: once
D: TRBD2
CDR3: CASSPKAGSSYEQYF
DNA: TGTGCCAGCAGCCCTAAAGCGGGAAGCTCCTACGAGCAGTACTTC

J: TRBJ1-6
length: 16
V: TRBV23-1
size: .
D: .
CDR3: CASSQRASSYNSPLHF
DNA: TGCGCCAGCAGTCAGAGGGCGAGCTCCTATAATTCACCCCTCCACTTT

J: TRBJ2-1
length: 18
V: TRBV5-4
size: .
D: .
CDR3: CASSPIPLAALSYNEQFF
DNA: TGTGCCAGCAGCCCAATACCGTTAGCGGCTCTTTCCTACAATGAGCAGTTCTTC

J: TRBJ1-5
length: 15
V: TRBV5-1
size: .
D: .
CDR3: CASSLGSGVPQPQHF
DNA: TGCGCCAGCAGCTTGGGGTCGGGGGTCCCTCAGCCCCAGCATTTT

J: TRBJ1-1
length: 15
V: TRBV19
size: once
D: .
CDR3: CASGPGRSVDTEAFF
DNA: TGTGCCAGTGGGCCGGGCAGGAGTGTGGACACTGAAGCTTTCTTT

J: TRBJ2-5
length: 14
V: TRBV7-9
size: .
D: .
CDR3: CASSFGRTTETQYF
DNA: TGTGCCAGCAGCTTCGGAAGGACGACAGAGACCCAGTACTTC

J: TRBJ1-1
length: 15
V: TRBV11-2
size: .
D: .
CDR3: CASSIREPAYTEAFF
DNA: TGTGCCAGCAGCATCCGGGAGCCAGCCTACACTGAAGCTTTCTTT

J: TRBJ2-1
length: 11
V: TRBV5-6
size: .
D: .
CDR3: CASSYTNEQFF
DNA: TGTGCCAGCAGCTATACCAATGAGCAGTTCTTC

J: TRBJ2-1
length: 15
V: TRBV6-2/TRBV6-3
size: .
D: .
CDR3: CASSFPGLAYNEQFF
DNA: TGTGCCAGCAGTTTCCCGGGACTGGCCTACAATGAGCAGTTCTTC

J: TRBJ2-5
length: 13
V: TRBV29-1
size: .
D: .
CDR3: CSVGDGGSETQYF
DNA: TGCAGCGTGGGGGATGGAGGATCAGAGACCCAGTACTTC

J: TRBJ2-5
length: 15
V: TRBV5-1
size: .
D: TRBD1
CDR3: CASRVGQGIGETQYF
DNA: TGCGCCAGCAGGGTAGGACAGGGAATAGGAGAGACCCAGTACTTC

J: TRBJ2-7
length: 13
V: TRBV25-1
size: .
D: TRBD2
CDR3: CASKGSGGYEQYF
DNA: TGTGCCAGCAAGGGATCGGGGGGCTACGAGCAGTACTTC

J: TRBJ1-2
length: 15
V: TRBV5-4
size: .
D: .
CDR3: CASSLGQGDYSGYTF
DNA: TGTGCCAGCAGCTTGGGACAAGGAGATTATAGCGGCTACACCTTC

J: TRBJ2-7
length: 19
V: TRBV11-2
size: .
D: TRBD2
CDR3: CASSIGSRLAGDVAYEQYF
DNA: TGTGCCAGCAGTATCGGGTCGAGACTAGCGGGAGACGTCGCCTACGAGCAGTACTTC

J: TRBJ1-2
length: 15
V: TRBV4-2
size: .
D: TRBD1
CDR3: CASSQDPGTGGGYTF
DNA: TGTGCCAGCAGCCAAGATCCCGGGACAGGGGGTGGCTACACCTTC

J: TRBJ2-2
length: 14
V: TRBV7-9
size: .
D: .
CDR3: CASSSPPNTGELFF
DNA: TGTGCCAGCAGCTCCCCCCCGAACACCGGGGAGCTGTTTTTT

J: TRBJ1-2
length: 12
V: TRBV5-1
size: once
D: .
CDR3: CASSLESDGYTF
DNA: TGCGCCAGCAGCTTGGAGAGTGATGGCTACACCTTC

J: TRBJ2-3
length: 15
V: TRBV3-1
size: .
D: TRBD2
CDR3: CASSLRRGDTDTQYF
DNA: TGTGCCAGCAGCCTCAGACGGGGGGACACAGATACGCAGTATTTT

J: TRBJ2-7
length: 14
V: TRBV3-1
size: .
D: .
CDR3: CASSQEPSSYEQYF
DNA: TGTGCCAGCAGCCAAGAACCCAGCTCCTACGAGCAGTACTTC